The next 15 T cell receptor beta chains were all read from a single sample in a study of neoadjuvant anti-PD-1 for oral cavity cancer. Profiling relied on immunoSEQ multiplex PCR, and the TCRdb table lists in-frame clones only, not all of them. The data show several thousand clones, about 61% seen once. Sequenced material: tumor tissue, taken before nivolumab (anti-PD-1) treatment. The receptors here all came from a person aged 35 to 85 with oral cavity squamous cell carcinoma.

Only a few counts were recorded for this clone. The chain carries TRBV13 and TRBJ2-7, with D perhaps given as TRBD1 or TRBD2 (5 bases each). From germline, CDR1 is PRHDT and CDR2 FYEKMQ (reference sequence). This CDR3 region has 16 residues. The germline V and J ends were trimmed by 4 bases and 6 bases, with 22 bases remaining between them. This CDR3 reads CASSSAWDGRAIEQYF. The CDR3 DNA reads as TGTGCCAGCAGCTCAGCCTGGGACGGAAGAGCTATCGAGCAGTACTTC.

Only a few counts were recorded for this clone. The chain has TRBV19 and TRBJ2-2, with D possibly matching TRBD1 (6 bases). V lost 7 bases and J lost 4, with 13 bases in between. This CDR3 has 14 residues. Germline assignment: CDR1 LNHDA and CDR2 SQIVND (reference sequence). The CDR3 DNA sequence: TGTGCCAGTAAACAGGGCCGGGGCACCGGGGAGCTGTTTTTT. This gives the protein CASKQGRGTGELFF.

The chain carries TRBV7-9 and TRBJ1-1; D is ambiguous. Germline V CDR1 and CDR2: SEHNR, FQNEAQ (reference sequence). The CDR3 totals 13 residues. Trimming took off 8 bases at V and 4 bases at J, with 14 bases between the two ends. CDR3: CASFLGVGTEAFF. DNA for the CDR3: TGTGCCAGCTTCCTCGGGGTGGGCACTGAAGCTTTCTTT.

The J gene is TRBJ2-1, the V gene TRBV7-6; D unclear. Trimming took off 2 bases at V and 6 bases at J, with 11 bases between the two ends. CDR1 and CDR2 from the germline V gene are SGHVS and FNYEAQ. CDR3 size: 14 residues. CDR3 nucleotides: TGTGCCAGCAGCTTAAGCTTTAGTAGCAATGAGCAGTTCTTC. Its protein is CASSLSFSSNEQFF.

This chain uses TRBV19 with TRBJ1-5; D perhaps matches TRBD1 (6 bases). This CDR3 has 15 amino acids. V lost 9 bases and J lost 2, with 17 bases in between. Germline-derived CDR1 and CDR2 are LNHDA and SQIVND (reference sequence). Here the CDR3 DNA reads TGTGCCAGCGTTCTTCAGGGGCGAGGCAATCAGCCCCAGCATTTT. It yields the protein CASVLQGRGNQPQHF.

The chain joins TRBV5-1 to TRBJ1-2; 7 positions match TRBD1. The ends lost 7 bases at V and 6 bases at J; junction bases unmatched: 18. The CDR3 sequence is 16 residues long. Germline V lookup: CDR1 SGHRS, CDR2 YFSETQ. The CDR3 here is CASRRGDRRDRDGYTF. CDR3 nucleotide sequence: TGCGCCAGCCGCAGGGGGGATAGACGAGACCGGGATGGCTACACCTTC.

In this sample, this clone turned up a few times. The V gene is TRBV25-1, the J gene TRBJ1-1, with a weak D call TRBD1 (5 bases). The CDR3 has 16 residues. Germline V lookup: CDR1 MGHDK, CDR2 SYGVNS. V gave up 1 base and J gave up 3 bases, with 15 bases separating them. This CDR3 reads CASSEWEGSLDTEAFF. CDR3 bases: TGTGCCAGCAGTGAATGGGAGGGGAGCTTGGACACTGAAGCTTTCTTT.

The chain uses TRBV28 and TRBJ2-3; the match to TRBD2 covers 8 bases. J was trimmed by 8 bases and V by 5 bases; bases with no gene match: 18. Germline loops: CDR1 MDHEN, CDR2 SYDVKM. This CDR3 is 17 amino acids long. In nucleotides, the CDR3 is TGTGCCAGCAGTCCATACCCCCCTGGAGCGGGAGTAGTTACGCAGTATTTT. Its protein is CASSPYPPGAGVVTQYF.

This clone ranks as medium-sized (0.01 to 0.1%). The chain links TRBV19 to TRBJ1-5; D gene uncertain. V was trimmed by 0 bases and J by 1 base, leaving 7 bases between them. The CDR3 runs to 15 residues. CDR1 is LNHDA and CDR2 is SQIVND in the germline V gene (reference sequence). The CDR3 DNA is TGTGCCAGTAGTATAGACCCGGGAAGCAATCAGCCCCAGCATTTT. Translation gives CASSIDPGSNQPQHF.

This clone appeared a few times. The V call is TRBV5-6, the J call TRBJ2-5, with D possibly being TRBD1 (6 bases). V was cut by 0 bases and J by 4 bases, with 10 bases left in between. Looked up from germline, CDR1 is SGHDT and CDR2 is YYEEEE. This CDR3 comprises 14 residues. The CDR3 DNA follows: TGTGCCAGCAGCTTGGCAGGGGTCCGAGAGACCCAGTACTTC. Protein sequence: CASSLAGVRETQYF.

V gene TRBV5-1 combines with J gene TRBJ1-1; D is unresolved. V was cut by 4 bases and J by 2 bases, with 9 bases left in between. The germline gives CDR1 SGHRS, CDR2 YFSETQ. CDR3 length: 13 amino acids. CDR3 in DNA: TGCGCCAGCAGCGTCGATCAAAACACTGAAGCTTTCTTT. Amino acid sequence: CASSVDQNTEAFF.

The rearrangement uses TRBV11-1 and TRBJ2-5; 11 bases are shared with TRBD2. Per the germline V gene, CDR1 is SGHAT and CDR2 is FQDESV (reference sequence). The CDR3 extends over 16 amino acids. Germline trimming cut 5 bases from V and 0 bases from J; bases unmatched to any gene: 5. The chain's CDR3 is CASSPLAGGYQETQYF. CDR3 DNA: TGTGCCAGCAGCCCCCTAGCGGGGGGCTACCAAGAGACCCAGTACTTC.

The chain employs TRBV9 and TRBJ1-2; no firm D call. Germline V gene sequence: CDR1 SGDLS, CDR2 YYNGEE. This CDR3 contains 11 residues. V shed 2 bases and J shed 7 bases, with 6 bases lying between them. DNA of the CDR3: TGTGCCAGCAGCGTCCCAGGTGGCTACACCTTC. Translating gives CASSVPGGYTF.

This clone was picked up a small number of times. This rearrangement joins TRBV19 to TRBJ2-2, with D uncertain. The CDR3 has 15 amino acids. CDR1 LNHDA and CDR2 SQIVND come from the germline V gene (reference sequence). Between the trimmed V and J ends, which lost 1 base and 2 bases, there was a span of 8 bases. The CDR3 region is CASSIVLINTGELFF. The CDR3, as DNA: TGTGCCAGTAGTATAGTGTTAATAAACACCGGGGAGCTGTTTTTT.

The V gene is TRBV6-1, the J gene TRBJ2-1, with 8 bases fitting TRBD2. The ends lost 3 bases at V and 3 bases at J; junction bases unmatched: 10. The CDR3 sequence is 17 residues long. Germline V lookup: CDR1 MNHNS, CDR2 SASEGT. The CDR3 DNA reads TGTGCCAGCAGTGAGAAGATTGGGACTAGGATCTACAATGAGCAGTTCTTC. Translation gives CASSEKIGTRIYNEQFF.